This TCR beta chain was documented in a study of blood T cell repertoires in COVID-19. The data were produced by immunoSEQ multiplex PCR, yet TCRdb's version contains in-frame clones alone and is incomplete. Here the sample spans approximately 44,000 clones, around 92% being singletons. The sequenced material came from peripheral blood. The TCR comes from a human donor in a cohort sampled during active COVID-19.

The CDR3 DNA is TGTGCCAGCAGCGTAGCACCATTGACAGGGACCTACGAGCAGTACTTC. Translation gives CASSVAPLTGTYEQYF. V gene TRBV9 combines with J gene TRBJ2-7, with 7 bases matching TRBD1. The CDR3 is 16 amino acids. Germline values: CDR1 SGDLS, CDR2 YYNGEE. The ends lost 0 bases at V and 2 bases at J; junction bases unmatched: 8.